The 14 T cell receptor beta chains below come from one sample, sequenced in a study of breast tumors, draining lymph nodes, adjacent tissues. Axillary draining lymph nodes of breast cancer patients supplied the node samples. TCRdb reprocessed the multiplex PCR reads with MiXCR, giving one entry per CDR3 protein. Counted here are about 270,000 distinct CDR3 sequences, about 33% occurring once; the ten biggest clones make up over 0.95%. The sample comprised axillary lymph node tissue. These receptor sequences come from a female donor with breast cancer. Some clones in this sample may be carry-over from other donors' samples.

This clonotype has a count of ten or more. V is TRBV12-3 or TRBV12-4 and J is TRBJ2-1, with 7 bases that match TRBD2. V lost 5 bases and J lost 5; bases outside the gene matches: 9. CDR3 size: 15 residues. Written as DNA, the CDR3 is TGTGCCAGCAGTCGAACGGCTAGCGGTAACAATGAGCAGTTCTTC. The encoded protein is CASSRTASGNNEQFF.

This clonotype was found a few times. V usage is TRBV27 and J usage is TRBJ2-1; the D is unclear. Germline V gene lookup returns CDR1 MNHEY and CDR2 SMNVEV (reference sequence). This CDR3 is 15 amino acids long. V lost 4 bases, J lost 11 bases, and 21 bases lay in between. The CDR3 DNA reads TGTGCCAGCAGTTCCCGGCTCCACAACGCTAGAAAGCAGTTCTTC. It translates to CASSSRLHNARKQFF.

As regards this clonotype: A much larger clone differs from this one at a single base, so this may be a read error. The V call is TRBV4-1, the J call TRBJ1-6, with 7 bases matching TRBD1. This CDR3 contains 12 residues. Looked up from germline, CDR1 is MGHRA and CDR2 is YSYEKL. The CDR3 sequence is CAGSQGGKLPHF. As DNA, the CDR3 is TGCGCCGGCAGCCAAGGGGGCAAATTACCCCACTTT.

With regard to this clonotype: A junction boundary mismatches the germline segment, possibly from a read error. The rearrangement uses TRBV29-1 and TRBJ2-6, with TRBD2 as a possible D gene (6 bases). The CDR3 totals 17 residues. Germline V gene data show CDR1 as SQVTM and CDR2 as ANQGSEA. DNA of the CDR3: TGCAGCGTTGCACCGGGACTGGGAGCGACTGGGGCCAACGTCCTGACCTTC. It specifies CSVAPGLGATGANVLTF.

This clonotype was detected ten times or more. This chain joins TRBV20-1 and TRBJ2-2, with TRBD2 matching 11 bases. The CDR3 is 14 amino acids. V shed 5 bases and J 5 bases; nucleotides not matched to a gene: 4. Germline lookup yields CDR1 DFQATT and CDR2 SNEGSKA (reference sequence). Here the CDR3 DNA reads TGCAGTGCTTCCACTAGCGGGGGTACCGGGGAGCTGTTTTTT. Its protein is CSASTSGGTGELFF.

This clonotype was seen ten or more times. The CDR3 DNA reads TGTGCCAGCAGGACCGACAGGGGAGGTCGTCAGCCCCAGCATTTT. Protein product: CASRTDRGGRQPQHF. The chain uses TRBV2 and TRBJ1-5; 8 bases agree with TRBD1. Germline trimming cut 6 bases from V and 6 bases from J; bases unmatched to any gene: 10. The CDR3 totals 15 residues. Per germline, CDR1 SNHLY and CDR2 FYNNEI.

Many counts were recorded for this clonotype. This sequence joins TRBV30 and TRBJ1-4, with D uncertain. CDR3 length: 14 amino acids. V was shortened by 2 bases and J by 3 bases, with 10 bases between the two germline ends. Germline V gene sequence: CDR1 GTSNPN, CDR2 SVGIG (reference sequence). CDR3 region: CAWSLGTANEKLFF. CDR3 bases: TGTGCCTGGAGTCTGGGAACGGCTAATGAAAAACTGTTTTTT.

This clonotype was picked up many times. The V call is TRBV20-1, the J call TRBJ2-7; 11 nucleotides align to TRBD1. This CDR3 comprises 14 residues. CDR1 DFQATT and CDR2 SNEGSKA come from the germline V gene (reference sequence). After removal of 5 bases from V and 6 bases from J, the junction contained 9 bases not matched to a gene. The CDR3 protein is CSAFTEGTGGEQYF. The CDR3 DNA follows: TGCAGTGCTTTTACAGAAGGGACAGGGGGCGAGCAGTACTTC.

Ten or more counts support this clonotype. The chain recombines TRBV19 with TRBJ2-6; D may be TRBD1 or TRBD2 (5 bases each). The CDR3 loop spans 16 amino acids. Per germline, CDR1 LNHDA and CDR2 SQIVND (reference sequence). With 8 bases removed from V and 0 bases from J, the gap between germline ends came to 14 bases. CDR3 region: CASSRDVFSGANVLTF. The CDR3 nucleotides are TGTGCCAGTTCTCGGGACGTATTCTCTGGGGCCAACGTCCTGACTTTC. The entire variable domain, with the rest obtained from reference TRBV19 and TRBJ2-6, is as follows: DGGITQSPKYLFRKEGQNVTLSCEQNLNHDAMYWYRQDPGQGLRLIYYSQIVNDFQKGDIAEGYSVSREKKESFPLTVTSAQKNPTAFYLCASSRDVFSGANVLTFGAGSRLTVL.

J is TRBJ2-1 and V is TRBV7-3; TRBD1 aligns across 7 bases. The trim removed 6 bases at V and 7 bases at J, leaving 9 bases unmatched. The length of the CDR3 is 14 residues. The germline CDR1 and CDR2 sequences are SGHTA and FQGTGA. CDR3 in amino acids: CASSPEGARNEQFF. The CDR3 nucleotides are TGTGCCAGCAGTCCCGAGGGGGCGCGAAATGAGCAGTTCTTC.

Comments on this clonotype: A junction end diverges from the germline sequence, so it may reflect a read error. This chain links TRBV5-1 with TRBJ2-1, with 8 bases lining up with TRBD2. The germline gives CDR1 SGHRS, CDR2 YFSETQ. CDR3 size: 15 residues. The CDR3 spells CASSSSGRRGKEQFF. Here the CDR3 DNA reads TGTGCCAGCAGCTCCAGCGGGAGAAGAGGCAAGGAGCAGTTCTTC.

As concerns this clonotype: A much larger clone differs by one base, so this may be a read error. This likely comes from a read error, as the CDR3 has no conserved phenylalanine or tryptophan at its end. The limits of the CDR3 on the DNA are not certain, so only TCRdb's listed CDR3 is given. The rearrangement uses TRBV29-1 and TRBJ1-4; the table names TRBD1, a call not compared with the DNA. Ends included, the CDR3 has 13 residues. Germline CDR1 and CDR2: SQVTM and ANQGSEA. The CDR3 spells CSARQGMGEKPFL.

About this clonotype itself: A much bigger clone sits one base away, suggesting this may be a read error. V gene TRBV19 combines with J gene TRBJ2-3; possibly TRBD1 for D (6 bases). CDR1 LNHDA and CDR2 SQIVND come from the germline V gene (reference sequence). This CDR3 has 13 residues. The CDR3 DNA reads as TGTGCCACCGGACAGCCCCCCGCAGATACGCGGTATTTT. Residues: CATGQPPADTRYF.

The table lists this clonotype with a count of one. CDR3 DNA: TGCAGTGCTAGAACCCCAGCGCTAAGCTCCTACAATGAGCAGTTCTTC. Its translation is CSARTPALSSYNEQFF. The chain is built from TRBV20-1 and TRBJ2-1; unclear D gene. The CDR3 consists of 16 residues. The germline V gene encodes CDR1 DFQATT and CDR2 SNEGSKA (reference sequence). V lost 2 bases and J 0 bases, leaving 14 bases between the germline ends.